The clone carrying this T cell receptor beta chain was seen ten or more times. Antigen unknown. The record originates from a study of regulatory T cells in long-lasting Graves disease. Study outcomes and limitations: Favored usage of TRBV28, TRBJ1-2 and TRBJ2-5 was recorded in persistent disease.

For TCR beta, libraries came from iRepertoire HTBI primers and Arm-PCR of CDR3 regions. TCRdb re-analysed the multiplex PCR reads in MiXCR, keeping a single row per CDR3 protein. The table lists around 460,000 distinct CDR3 sequences, roughly 21% of them singletons. Noted time point: persistent/refractory GD, antithyroid drugs over 5 years with positive TRAb. Scientists built the TCR library using RNA that was extracted from PBMCs. The authors diagnosed Graves' disease using American Thyroid Association guidelines. In Xi'an, China, an endocrinology department was the source of patients. CDR1 LGHDT and CDR2 YNNKEL come from the germline V gene (reference sequence). V was trimmed by 2 bases and J by 2 bases, leaving 6 bases between them. The length of the CDR3 is 13 residues.

V gene TRBV3-1 combines with J gene TRBJ1-2; no clear D gene. The receptor was derived from a female donor with Graves disease. The sample in question was peripheral blood mononuclear cells (PBMCs), obtained when the disease was refractory, from a patient treated with antithyroid drugs. CDR3 DNA sequence: TGTGCCAGCAGCCAATTCCACAACTATGGCTACACCTTC. Translation gives CASSQFHNYGYTF. Based on the CDR3 plus reference TRBV3-1 and TRBJ1-2, the full variable domain is DTAVSQTPKYLVTQMGNDKSIKCEQNLGHDTMYWYKQDSKKFLKIMFSYNNKELIINETVPNRFSPKSPDKAHLNLHINSLELGDSAVYFCASSQFHNYGYTFGSGTRLTVV.